The T cell receptor beta chain under discussion was sequenced for a study of T cells expressing NK-cell markers. Study-wide background: Underlying the TCR beta repertoires were sorted CD3+CD56+NKG2C+, CD3+CD56+NKG2C- and CD3+CD56-NKG2C+ T cells. The sequencing cohort of eight donors included seven HCMV-seropositive individuals and one seronegative individual. Study results and caveats: Top CD8+ clonotypes included the dominant CD3+CD56+NKG2C+ clonotypes in roughly 6 donors.

About this clonotype: Its antigen remains unknown.

Libraries used 5'RACE template switching adding universal primer site and UMIs. TCRdb reprocessed the 5' RACE reads and reports one entry per CDR3 protein, with no DNA. The ten top clones account for roughly 12%, within a sample of over 120,000 distinct CDR3 sequences. The sequencing sample was made of blood T cells: a sorted CD56 or NKG2C T cell subset, CD4+ or CD8+ T cells, or bulk PBMC T cells (not recorded which). This sequence originates from a man between 18 and 35 years old in good health.

The CDR3 spells CASSRVGRVSPETQYF. The chain uses TRBV5-5 and TRBJ2-5; lacking DNA, the TRBD2 call made by TCRdb goes unchecked. The CDR3 has 16 residues. Per germline, CDR1 SGHKS and CDR2 YYEKEE (reference sequence).